This T cell receptor beta chain was identified in a study of cytotoxic CD8 clonotypes in ibrutinib-treated CLL. The protocol was immunoSEQ multiplex PCR, while the TCRdb copy is restricted to in-frame clones and leaves out a portion. The data contain 130,000 or so clones, 77% of them singletons. CDR1 is LNHDA and CDR2 is SQIVND in the germline V gene (reference sequence). Germline trimming cut 4 bases from V and 1 base from J; bases unmatched to any gene: 9. This CDR3 region has 18 residues. The starting material was PBMCs, obtained after 12 months of ibrutinib treatment. This TCR was recovered from a human donor with chronic lymphocytic leukemia. The chain carries TRBV19 and TRBJ2-6, with 8 bases aligning to TRBD1. Here the CDR3 reads CASSKASGGASGANVLTF. Here the CDR3 DNA reads TGTGCCAGTAGTAAGGCTTCAGGGGGCGCTTCTGGGGCCAACGTCCTGACTTTC.